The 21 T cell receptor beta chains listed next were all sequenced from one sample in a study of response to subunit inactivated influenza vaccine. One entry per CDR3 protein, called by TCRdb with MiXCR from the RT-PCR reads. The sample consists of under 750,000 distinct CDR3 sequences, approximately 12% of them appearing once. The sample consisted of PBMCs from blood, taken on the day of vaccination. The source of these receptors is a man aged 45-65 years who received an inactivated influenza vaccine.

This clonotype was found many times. The CDR3 DNA reads as TGCGCCAGCAGCTTGGGCAGGGGTACTGAAGCTTTCTTT. The encoded protein is CASSLGRGTEAFF. V gene TRBV5-1 combines with J gene TRBJ1-1; weak D call: TRBD1 (6 bases). Trimming took off 0 bases at V and 5 bases at J, with 8 bases between the two ends. From germline, CDR1 is SGHRS and CDR2 YFSETQ. The CDR3 contains 13 residues.

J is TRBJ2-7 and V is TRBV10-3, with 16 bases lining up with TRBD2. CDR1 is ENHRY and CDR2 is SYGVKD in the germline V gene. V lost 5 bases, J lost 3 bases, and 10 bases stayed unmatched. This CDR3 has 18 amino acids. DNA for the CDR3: TGTGCCATCAGTCAGGGACTAGCGGGAGGGCCCTTAGTCTACGAGCAGTACTTC. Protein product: CAISQGLAGGPLVYEQYF.

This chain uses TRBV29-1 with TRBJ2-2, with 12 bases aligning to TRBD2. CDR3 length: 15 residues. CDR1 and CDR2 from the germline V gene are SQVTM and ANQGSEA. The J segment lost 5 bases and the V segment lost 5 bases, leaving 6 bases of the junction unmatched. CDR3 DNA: TGCAGCGTTCGCCGGACTAGCGGGACAACCGGGGAGCTGTTTTTT. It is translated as CSVRRTSGTTGELFF.

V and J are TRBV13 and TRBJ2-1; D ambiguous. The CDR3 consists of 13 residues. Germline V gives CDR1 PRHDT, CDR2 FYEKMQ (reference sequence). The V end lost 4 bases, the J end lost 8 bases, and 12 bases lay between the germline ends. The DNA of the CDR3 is TGTGCCAGCAGCTCAGTAAGTCTCTATGAGCAGTTCTTC. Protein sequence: CASSSVSLYEQFF.

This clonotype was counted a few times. CDR3 region: CASMNGHWEKGKYEQYF. CDR3 sequence (DNA): TGCGCCAGCATGAACGGCCACTGGGAGAAAGGGAAATACGAGCAGTACTTC. V gene TRBV5-1 combines with J gene TRBJ2-7; possible D gene TRBD2, 5 bases. Germline lookup yields CDR1 SGHRS and CDR2 YFSETQ. V dropped 6 bases and J dropped 4 bases, with 26 bases sitting between them. This CDR3 is 17 amino acids long.

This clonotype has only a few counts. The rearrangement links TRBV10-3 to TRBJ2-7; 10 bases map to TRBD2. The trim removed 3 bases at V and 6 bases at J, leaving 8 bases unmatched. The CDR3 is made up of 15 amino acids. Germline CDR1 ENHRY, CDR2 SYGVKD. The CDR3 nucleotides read TGTGCCATCAGTGATACGGGACTAGCGAGGGGCGAGCAGTACTTC. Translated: CAISDTGLARGEQYF.

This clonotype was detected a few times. CDR3 amino acids: CASSMTSVNEQFF. The CDR3 nucleotides are TGTGCCAGCAGCATGACTAGCGTCAATGAGCAGTTCTTC. The V call is TRBV7-3, the J call TRBJ2-1; 8 bases are shared with TRBD2. Unmatched junction bases numbered 3, after V lost 5 bases and J lost 6 bases. Germline lookup yields CDR1 SGHTA and CDR2 FQGTGA. This CDR3 is 13 amino acids long.

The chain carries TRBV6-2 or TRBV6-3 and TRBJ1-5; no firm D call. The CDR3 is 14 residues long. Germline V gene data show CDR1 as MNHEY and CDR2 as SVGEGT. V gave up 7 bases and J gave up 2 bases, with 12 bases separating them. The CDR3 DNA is TGTGCCAGCAAAGTTACCTTCGGCAATCAGCCCCAGCATTTT. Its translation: CASKVTFGNQPQHF.

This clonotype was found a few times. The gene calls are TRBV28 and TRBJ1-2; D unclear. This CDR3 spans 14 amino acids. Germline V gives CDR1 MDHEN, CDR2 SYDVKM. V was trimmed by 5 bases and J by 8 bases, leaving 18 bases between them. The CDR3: CASSPRQFYSGYTF. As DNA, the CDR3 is TGTGCCAGCAGTCCAAGGCAGTTTTATTCAGGCTACACCTTC.

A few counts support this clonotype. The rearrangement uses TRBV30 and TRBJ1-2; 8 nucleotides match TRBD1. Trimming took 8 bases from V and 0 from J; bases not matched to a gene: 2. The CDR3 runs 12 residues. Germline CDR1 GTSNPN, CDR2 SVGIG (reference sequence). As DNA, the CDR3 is TGTGCCGGACAGGGAGCTAACTATGGCTACACCTTC. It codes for CAGQGANYGYTF.

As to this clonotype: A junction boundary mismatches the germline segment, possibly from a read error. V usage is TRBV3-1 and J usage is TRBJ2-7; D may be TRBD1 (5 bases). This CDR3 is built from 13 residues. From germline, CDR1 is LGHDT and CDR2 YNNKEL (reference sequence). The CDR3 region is CASSPRETYELYF. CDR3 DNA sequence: TGTGCCAGCAGCCCCAGGGAAACCTACGAGCTGTACTTC.

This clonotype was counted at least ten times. CDR3 sequence (DNA): TGTGCCACCAGTGGAGTCCGTTATAGCAATCAGCCCCAGCATTTT. This encodes CATSGVRYSNQPQHF. The V and J genes are TRBV24-1 and TRBJ1-5; D is ambiguous. The CDR3 loop spans 15 amino acids. Germline CDR1 and CDR2: KGHDR and SFDVKD. The V gene lost 5 bases and the J gene lost 0 bases, with 10 bases spanning the gap.

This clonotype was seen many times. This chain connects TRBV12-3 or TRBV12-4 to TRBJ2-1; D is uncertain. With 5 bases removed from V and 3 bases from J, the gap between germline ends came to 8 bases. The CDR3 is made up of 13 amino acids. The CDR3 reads CASSPNSYNEQFF. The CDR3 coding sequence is TGTGCCAGCAGTCCAAATAGCTACAATGAGCAGTTCTTC.

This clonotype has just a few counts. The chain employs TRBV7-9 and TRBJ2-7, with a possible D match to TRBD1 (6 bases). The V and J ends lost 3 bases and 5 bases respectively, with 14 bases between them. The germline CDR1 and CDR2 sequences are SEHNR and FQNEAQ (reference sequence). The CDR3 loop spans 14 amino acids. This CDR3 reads CASSLDSFRDEQYF. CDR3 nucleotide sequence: TGTGCCAGCAGCTTGGACAGCTTCCGAGACGAGCAGTACTTC.

This CDR3 reads CSARGLWGSGTDTQYF. The DNA of the CDR3 is TGCAGTGCTAGAGGCCTCTGGGGGAGTGGCACAGATACGCAGTATTTT. The genes are TRBV20-1 and TRBJ2-3; TRBD1 or TRBD2 may be the D gene (5 bases each). Germline V gives CDR1 DFQATT, CDR2 SNEGSKA (reference sequence). The ends were cut back, 1 base at V and 1 base at J, with 15 bases in the middle. This CDR3 spans 16 amino acids.

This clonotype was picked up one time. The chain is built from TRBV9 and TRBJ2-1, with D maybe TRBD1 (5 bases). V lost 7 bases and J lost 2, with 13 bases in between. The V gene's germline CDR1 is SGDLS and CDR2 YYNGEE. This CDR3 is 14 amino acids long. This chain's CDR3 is CASGHGATYNEQFF. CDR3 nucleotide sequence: TGTGCCAGCGGGCATGGGGCCACCTACAATGAGCAGTTCTTC.

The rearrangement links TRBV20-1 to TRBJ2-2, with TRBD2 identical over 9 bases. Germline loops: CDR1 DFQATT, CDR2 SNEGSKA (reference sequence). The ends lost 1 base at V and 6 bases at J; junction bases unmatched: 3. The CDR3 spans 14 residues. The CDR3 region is CSARVGTSPGELFF. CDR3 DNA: TGCAGTGCTAGAGTGGGGACTAGCCCCGGGGAGCTGTTTTTT.

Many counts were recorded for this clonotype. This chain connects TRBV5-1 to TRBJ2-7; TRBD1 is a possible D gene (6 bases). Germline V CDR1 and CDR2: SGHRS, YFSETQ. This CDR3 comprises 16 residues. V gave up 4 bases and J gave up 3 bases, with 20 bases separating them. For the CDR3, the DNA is TGCGCCAGCAGCCTAACCGCGGACAGCTCCTTCTACGAGCAGTACTTC. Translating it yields CASSLTADSSFYEQYF.

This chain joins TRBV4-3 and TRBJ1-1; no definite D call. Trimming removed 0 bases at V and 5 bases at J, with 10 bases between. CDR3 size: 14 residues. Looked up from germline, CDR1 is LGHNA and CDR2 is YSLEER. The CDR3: CASSQDLAGTEAFF. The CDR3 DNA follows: TGCGCCAGCAGCCAAGATTTGGCGGGAACTGAAGCTTTCTTT.

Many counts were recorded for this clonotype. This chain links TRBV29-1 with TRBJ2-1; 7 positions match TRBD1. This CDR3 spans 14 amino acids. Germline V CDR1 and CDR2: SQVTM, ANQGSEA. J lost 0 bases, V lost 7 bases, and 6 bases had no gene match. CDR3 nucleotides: TGCAGCGCCCCGGGACAGAACTCCTACAATGAGCAGTTCTTC. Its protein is CSAPGQNSYNEQFF.

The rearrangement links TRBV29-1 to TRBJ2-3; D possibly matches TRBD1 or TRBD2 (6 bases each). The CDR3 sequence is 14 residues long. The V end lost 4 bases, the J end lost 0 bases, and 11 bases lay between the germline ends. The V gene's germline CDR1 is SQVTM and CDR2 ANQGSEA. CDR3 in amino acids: CSVAWGASTDTQYF. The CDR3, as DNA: TGCAGCGTTGCGTGGGGGGCGAGCACAGATACGCAGTATTTT.